This TCR beta chain was obtained from a study of chemoradiotherapy in HPV16-positive cancers. Using immunoSEQ multiplex PCR, the repertoire was profiled, and TCRdb retains in-frame clones only, with some absent. The top ten clones hold about 3.5% of a sample with several thousand clones, about 79% of them seen once. CDR1 and CDR2 from the germline V gene are SGHNT and YYREEE (reference sequence). Trimming removed 0 bases at V and 2 bases at J, with 12 bases between. The CDR3 has 15 amino acids. Findings and caveats of the study: Candidate HPV-specific clones and E7-related TCR motifs grew in tumor during treatment. For HPV16-positive patients, expanding HPV-responsive T cells associated with longer recurrence-free survival.

To note about this clone: The antigen remains undetermined.

This specimen was taken from a patient who underwent chemoradiotherapy. The chain joins TRBV5-4 to TRBJ2-7; D uncertain. The clonotype was recovered from a human donor with HPV-associated anogenital cancer. CDR3 nucleotides: TGTGCCAGCAGCTTGGATTGGGGTTCCACCTACGAGCAGTACTTC. This gives the protein CASSLDWGSTYEQYF.